The clone carrying this TCR beta chain occurred a few times. CDR1 is PRHDT and CDR2 is FYEKMQ in the germline V gene (reference sequence). There are 15 residues in the CDR3. The J segment lost 2 bases and the V segment lost 3 bases, leaving 4 bases of the junction unmatched. TCRdb's copy holds only in-frame clones and misses some; the assay was immunoSEQ multiplex PCR. The sample has roughly 330,000 clones; approximately 87% are singletons. The sample is drawn from a study of blood T cell repertoires in COVID-19. This receptor was taken from a woman aged 30 to 39 who had recovered from COVID-19. The sequenced sample was PBMCs or T cells enriched from blood (not recorded which). The V and J genes are TRBV13 and TRBJ1-5; TRBD1 matches at 7 bases. CDR3 sequence: CASSLAGTGNQPQHF. CDR3 DNA: TGTGCCAGCAGCTTGGCGGGGACAGGCAATCAGCCCCAGCATTTT.